This T cell receptor beta chain was sequenced for a study of cytotoxic CD8 clonotypes in ibrutinib-treated CLL. Study-wide points: Exceeding age-matched healthy donors, baseline clonality also tracked the counts of circulating CD8+ T cells.

Sequencing used immunoSEQ multiplex PCR; TCRdb keeps in-frame clones, though not all of them. The sample gives about 200,000 clones, 75% to 85% of which show up once; roughly an eighth is in the top ten. Trimming pared 5 bases from V and 2 bases from J, leaving 18 bases between. Germline values: CDR1 SGHAT, CDR2 FQNNGV. This CDR3 is built from 16 residues. Turning to this clone: Its target is unknown.

This specimen consisted of PBMCs, obtained after 12 months of ibrutinib treatment. The chain combines TRBV11-2 with TRBJ1-2; TRBD1 might be the D (6 bases). This clonotype was obtained from a human donor with chronic lymphocytic leukemia. The CDR3 DNA is TGTGCCAGCAGCCTTACGACGGGGGGCGCGAACTATGGCTACACCTTC. Its protein is CASSLTTGGANYGYTF.